This TCR beta chain was captured in a study of blood T cell repertoires in COVID-19. About the study: Samples came from the United States, Italy and Spain, spanning acute and convalescent COVID-19. T cells, B-cell-depleted T cells, or PBMCs provided the cDNA or gDNA that served as material.

Germline assignment: CDR1 LGHDT and CDR2 YNNKEL (reference sequence). The CDR3 runs 15 residues. Trimming removed 1 base from V and 5 bases from J, with 14 bases in between. In the authors' workflow: Estimation of nucleated cell counts was performed using reference gene primer amplification. Data came from immunoSEQ multiplex PCR; TCRdb stores just in-frame clones and leaves some out. V, J and clone size reflect that table, while D and trimming were determined from the DNA. The data contain 200,000 to 300,000 clones, approximately 85% of them singletons. This sequence joins TRBV3-1 (or the pseudogene TRBV3-2) and TRBJ2-5; D may be TRBD2 (5 bases). The source material was peripheral blood. This clonotype originated in a man aged 80 or over with acute or convalescent COVID-19. The CDR3 DNA reads TGTGCCAGCAGCCAAGGGGTGTCCCGAGGGGAGACCCAGTACTTC. Its translation is CASSQGVSRGETQYF.